This TCR beta chain was profiled in a study of T cell responses to AZD1222 COVID-19 vaccine. Trimming took off 1 base at V and 0 bases at J, with 13 bases between the two ends. CDR1 GTSNPN and CDR2 SVGIG come from the germline V gene (reference sequence). This CDR3 is built from 16 residues. The method was immunoSEQ multiplex PCR; TCRdb's version includes in-frame clones alone and lacks a portion of them. The sample holds roughly 110,000 clones, roughly 87% seen once. The clonotype was recovered from an adult in good health. This chain joins TRBV30 and TRBJ2-1; D gene ambiguous. The sample here was peripheral blood, taken on day 0 of AZD1222 vaccination. CDR3 residues: CAWSGRNKISYNEQFF. The CDR3 DNA reads TGTGCCTGGAGTGGGCGGAATAAGATCTCCTACAATGAGCAGTTCTTC.